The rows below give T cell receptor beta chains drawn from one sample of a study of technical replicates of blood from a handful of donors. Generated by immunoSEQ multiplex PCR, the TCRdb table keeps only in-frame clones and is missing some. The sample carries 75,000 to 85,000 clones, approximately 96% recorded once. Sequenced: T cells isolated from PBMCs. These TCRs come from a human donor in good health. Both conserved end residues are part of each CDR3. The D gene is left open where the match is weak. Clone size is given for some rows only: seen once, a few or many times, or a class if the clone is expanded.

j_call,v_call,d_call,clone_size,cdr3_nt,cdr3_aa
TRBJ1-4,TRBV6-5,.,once,TGTGCCAGCAGTTACTCGTTACGGAGTGATGAAAAACTGTTTTTT,CASSYSLRSDEKLFF
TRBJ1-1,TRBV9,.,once,TGTGCCAGCAGCGTAGCAGGAGGCGGGAACACTGAAGCTTTCTTT,CASSVAGGGNTEAFF
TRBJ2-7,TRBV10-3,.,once,TGTGCCATCAGTGTGTCGGCGGGCTCCTACGAGCAGTACTTC,CAISVSAGSYEQYF
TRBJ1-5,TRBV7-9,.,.,TGTGCCAGCAGCTCCCTTCAATCGGAGGCCCAAAATCAGCCCCAGCATTTT,CASSSLQSEAQNQPQHF
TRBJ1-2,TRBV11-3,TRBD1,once,TGTGCCAGCAGCTCCCACAGGGGGAATGGCTACACCTTC,CASSSHRGNGYTF
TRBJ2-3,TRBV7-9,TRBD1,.,TGTGCCAGCAGTACAGGGCAGGGGGCAGGTGAGGATACGCAGTATTTT,CASSTGQGAGEDTQYF
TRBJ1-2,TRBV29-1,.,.,TGCAGCGTTGAAGGCCCTAAAGGGAGTGACTATGGCTACACCTTC,CSVEGPKGSDYGYTF
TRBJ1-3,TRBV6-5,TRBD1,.,TGTGCCAGCAGTTACCTCGGACAGGGGTACAACACCATATATTTT,CASSYLGQGYNTIYF
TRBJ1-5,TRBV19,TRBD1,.,TGTGCCAGTAGTTTACAGGGGGTAGACAGCAATCAGCCCCAGCATTTT,CASSLQGVDSNQPQHF
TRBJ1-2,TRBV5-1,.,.,TGCGCCAGCAGCGTCCTAGGGGGGGAGTATGGCTACACCTTC,CASSVLGGEYGYTF
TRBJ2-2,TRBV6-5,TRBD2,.,TGTGCCAGCAGTTACAATGGGGCGGGAGAGTCCGGGGAGCTGTTTTTT,CASSYNGAGESGELFF
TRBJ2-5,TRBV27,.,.,TGTGCCAGCAGTTTTCTAAACAGGGACGAGACCCAGTACTTC,CASSFLNRDETQYF
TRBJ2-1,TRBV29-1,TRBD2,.,TGCAGCGTTGTAGCGGGAGGCAAACATGAGCAGTTCTTC,CSVVAGGKHEQFF
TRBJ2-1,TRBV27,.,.,TGTGCCAGCAGCACCTTGAGCTCCTACAATGAGCAGTTCTTC,CASSTLSSYNEQFF
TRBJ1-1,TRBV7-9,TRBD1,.,TGTGCCAGCAGCTCTGGGACAGGGCAAGCCGCTTTCTTT,CASSSGTGQAAFF
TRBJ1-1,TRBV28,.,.,TGTGCCAGCGTGGCCCCAGGGATGAACACTGAAGCTTTCTTT,CASVAPGMNTEAFF
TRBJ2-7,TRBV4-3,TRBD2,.,TGCGCCAGCAGCCCTGATTCCGGGGGACTAGCAGGGGAGCAGTACTTC,CASSPDSGGLAGEQYF
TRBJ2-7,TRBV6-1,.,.,TGTGCCAGCAGTGAAGCCGGCAGGGGCTACGAGCAGTACTTC,CASSEAGRGYEQYF
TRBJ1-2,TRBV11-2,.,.,TGTGCCAGCAGCTTAGAAGGGGAAGTCTATGGCTACACCTTC,CASSLEGEVYGYTF
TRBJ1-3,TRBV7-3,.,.,TGTGCCAGCAGCTTAACGGGGGCCTTCTCTGGAAACACCATATATTTT,CASSLTGAFSGNTIYF
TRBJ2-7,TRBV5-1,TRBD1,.,TGCGCCAGCAGCGGATCCGGGACAGCGTCCTACGAGCAGTACTTC,CASSGSGTASYEQYF
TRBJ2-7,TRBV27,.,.,TGTGCCAGCAGAATAGGACTACAGGGGAGTCGGTCCTACGAGCAGTACTTC,CASRIGLQGSRSYEQYF
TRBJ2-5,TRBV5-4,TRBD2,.,TGTGCCAGCAGCTTGGTAGGGAGCGGGAAAGAGACCCAGTACTTC,CASSLVGSGKETQYF
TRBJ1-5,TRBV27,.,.,TGTGCCAGCAGTTTATCTGGCGGTGTGCTCCAGCATTTT,CASSLSGGVLQHF
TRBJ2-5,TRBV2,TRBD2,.,TGTGCCAGCAGTCCTAGCGGCCTAGAGGGGGAGACCCAGTACTTC,CASSPSGLEGETQYF
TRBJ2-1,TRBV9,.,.,TGTGCCAGCAGCGTAGTGGTAAGGGGTGCCTACAATGAGCAGTTCTTC,CASSVVVRGAYNEQFF
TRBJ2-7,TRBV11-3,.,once,TGTGCCAGCAGCTTAGATGGGACTTCCTACTACGAGCAGTACTTC,CASSLDGTSYYEQYF
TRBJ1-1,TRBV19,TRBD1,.,TGTGCCAGTAGGAGACAGGGGGACACTGAAGCTTTCTTT,CASRRQGDTEAFF
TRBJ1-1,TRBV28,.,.,TGTGCCAGCAGTTCGGTCGGGGGAGGGTACTTCTTT,CASSSVGGGYFF
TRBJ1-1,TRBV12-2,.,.,TGTGCAAGTCGCTCGAGGGAGACCATACAGGGCCGGACTGAAGCTTTCTTT,CASRSRETIQGRTEAFF
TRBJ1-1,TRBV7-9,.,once,TGTGCCAGCAGCTTAGTGGGGGGGACACCCGCCCCGAACACTGAAGCTTTCTTT,CASSLVGGTPAPNTEAFF
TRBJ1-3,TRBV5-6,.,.,TGTGCCAGCAGCTTGGGACAGGTTGGAAACACCATATATTTT,CASSLGQVGNTIYF
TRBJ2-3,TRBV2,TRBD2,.,TGTGCCAGCAGTGGCGGGAGAGCAGATACGCAGTATTTT,CASSGGRADTQYF
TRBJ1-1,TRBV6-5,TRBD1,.,TGTGCCAGCAGGCCCACAGGGGGCTTAGGGGCTTTCTTT,CASRPTGGLGAFF
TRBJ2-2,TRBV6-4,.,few,TGTGCCAGCAGTGATACCGGGACTTGGAACACCGGGGAGCTGTTTTTT,CASSDTGTWNTGELFF
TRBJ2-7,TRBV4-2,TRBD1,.,TGTGCCAGCAGCCAAACCGGGACAGGGGAATCCCACGAGCAGTACTTC,CASSQTGTGESHEQYF
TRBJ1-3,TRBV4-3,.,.,TGCGCCAGCAGCCAAGATTGGGGGGTACTTGGAAACACCATATATTTT,CASSQDWGVLGNTIYF
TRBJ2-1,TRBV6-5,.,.,TGTGCCAGCAGTTACTCGGGCGGGGCCAATGAGCAGTTCTTC,CASSYSGGANEQFF
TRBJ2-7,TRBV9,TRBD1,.,TGTGCCAGCAGCGTAGGGGGACAGGGTTACGAGCAGTACTTC,CASSVGGQGYEQYF
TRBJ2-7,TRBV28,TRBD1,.,TGTGCCAGCAGAGAGGACAGGGGGGACAACGAGCAGTACTTC,CASREDRGDNEQYF
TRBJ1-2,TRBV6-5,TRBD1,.,TGTGCCAGCAGGGCTTACAGGGGGGGCTATGGCTACACCTTC,CASRAYRGGYGYTF
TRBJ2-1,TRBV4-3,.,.,TGCGCCAGCAGCCAGCGTTCGGGTAATGAGCAGTTCTTC,CASSQRSGNEQFF
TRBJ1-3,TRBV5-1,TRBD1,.,TGCGCCAGCAGCCTGACAGGGCTCTCTGGAAACACCATATATTTT,CASSLTGLSGNTIYF
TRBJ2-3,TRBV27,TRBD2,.,TGTGCCAGCAGTTTCCTAGCGGGAGGGCCCACAGATACGCAGTATTTT,CASSFLAGGPTDTQYF
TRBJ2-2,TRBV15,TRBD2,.,TGTGCCACCAGCAGAGATTTAGCGGGAGGGTCCACCGGGGAGCTGTTTTTT,CATSRDLAGGSTGELFF